This TCR beta chain comes out of a study of blood T cell repertoires in COVID-19. Across the study: T cells, B-cell-depleted T cells, or PBMCs supplied cDNA or gDNA.

Per the authors' pipeline: Reference gene primer amplification gave nucleated cell count estimates. The table came from immunoSEQ multiplex PCR; TCRdb's copy has only in-frame clones and leaves some out. V and J calls and clone size are those listed in that table; D and trimming were worked out from the DNA. The table shows about 220,000 clones, with 70% to 85% occurring only once. This clone was recorded once. The germline V gene has CDR1 LNHDA and CDR2 SQIVND (reference sequence). The J segment lost 7 bases and the V segment lost 3 bases, leaving 8 bases of the junction unmatched. The CDR3 loop spans 15 amino acids. Membership in each cohort depended on participant-reported clinical history.

This TCR was sampled from a woman between 55 and 75 years old who had recovered from COVID-19. The rearrangement uses TRBV19 and TRBJ1-4; 7 bases agree with TRBD1. The material sequenced was PBMCs or T cells enriched from blood (not recorded which). The CDR3 sequence: CASSIGQAPTEKLFF. The CDR3 DNA reads as TGTGCCAGTAGTATCGGACAGGCCCCAACTGAAAAACTGTTTTTT.